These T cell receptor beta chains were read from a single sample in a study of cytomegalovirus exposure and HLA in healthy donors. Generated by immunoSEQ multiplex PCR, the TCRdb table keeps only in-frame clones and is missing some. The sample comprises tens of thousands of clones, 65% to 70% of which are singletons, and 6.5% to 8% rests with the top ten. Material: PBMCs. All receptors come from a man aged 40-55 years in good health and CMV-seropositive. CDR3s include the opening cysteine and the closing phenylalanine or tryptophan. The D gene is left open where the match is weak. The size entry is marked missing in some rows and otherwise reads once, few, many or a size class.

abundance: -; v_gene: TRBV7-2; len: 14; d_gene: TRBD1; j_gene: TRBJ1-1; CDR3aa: CASSLRQGTTEAFF; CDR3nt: TGTGCCAGCAGCCTCCGACAGGGGACCACTGAAGCTTTCTTT
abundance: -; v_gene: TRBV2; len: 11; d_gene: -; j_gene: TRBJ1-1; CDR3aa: CASLRVTEAFF; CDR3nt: TGTGCCAGCCTCAGGGTTACTGAAGCTTTCTTT
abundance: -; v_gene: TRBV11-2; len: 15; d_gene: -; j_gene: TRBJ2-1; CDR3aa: CASSQLEAGNNEQFF; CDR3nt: TGTGCCAGCAGCCAACTAGAGGCCGGAAACAATGAGCAGTTCTTC
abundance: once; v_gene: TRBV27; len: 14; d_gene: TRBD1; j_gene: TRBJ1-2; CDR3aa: CASRAGRGRYGYTF; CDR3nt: TGTGCCAGCAGGGCGGGCAGGGGGCGCTATGGCTACACCTTC
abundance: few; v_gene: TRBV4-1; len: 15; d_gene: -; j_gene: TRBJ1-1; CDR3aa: CASSQGRVLNTEAFF; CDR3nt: TGCGCCAGCAGCCAAGGGAGGGTGCTGAACACTGAAGCTTTCTTT
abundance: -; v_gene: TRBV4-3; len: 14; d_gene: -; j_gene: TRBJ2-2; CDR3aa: CASSQEPRAGELFF; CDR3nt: TGCGCCAGCAGCCAAGAACCGAGAGCCGGGGAGCTGTTTTTT
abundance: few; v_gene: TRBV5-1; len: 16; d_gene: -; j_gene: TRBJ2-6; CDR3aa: CASSEDINSGANVLTF; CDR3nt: TGCGCCAGCAGCGAGGACATCAACTCTGGGGCCAACGTCCTGACTTTC
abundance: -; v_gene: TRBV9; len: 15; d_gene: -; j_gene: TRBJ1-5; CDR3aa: CASSVVQDSNQPQHF; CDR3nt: TGTGCCAGCAGCGTAGTTCAGGATAGCAATCAGCCCCAGCATTTT
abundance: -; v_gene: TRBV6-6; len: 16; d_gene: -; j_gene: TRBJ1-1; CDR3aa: CASLPGRVKMNTEAFF; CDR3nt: TGTGCCAGCCTCCCCGGCAGGGTTAAAATGAACACTGAAGCTTTCTTT
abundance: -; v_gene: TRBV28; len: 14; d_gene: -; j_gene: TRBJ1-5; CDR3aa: CASSGGGANQPQHF; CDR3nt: TGTGCCAGCAGTGGGGGGGGTGCCAATCAGCCCCAGCATTTT
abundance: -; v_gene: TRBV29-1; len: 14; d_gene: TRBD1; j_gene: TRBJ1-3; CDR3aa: CSCGQGLAGNTIYF; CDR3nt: TGCAGCTGCGGACAGGGTTTGGCTGGAAACACCATATATTTT
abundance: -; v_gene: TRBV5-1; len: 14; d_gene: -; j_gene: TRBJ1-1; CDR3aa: CASSSEGDGTEAFF; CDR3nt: TGCGCCAGCAGCTCTGAAGGAGATGGCACTGAAGCTTTCTTT
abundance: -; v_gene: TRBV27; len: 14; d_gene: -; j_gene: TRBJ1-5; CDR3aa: CASSLGGASQPQHF; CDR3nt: TGTGCCAGCAGTTTAGGGGGGGCTAGTCAGCCCCAGCATTTT
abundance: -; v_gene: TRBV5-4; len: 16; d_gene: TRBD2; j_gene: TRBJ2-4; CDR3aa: CASSLGAGGVKNIQYF; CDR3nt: TGTGCCAGCAGCTTGGGGGCCGGGGGGGTCAAAAACATTCAGTACTTC
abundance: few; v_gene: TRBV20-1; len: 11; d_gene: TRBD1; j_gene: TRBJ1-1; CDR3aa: CSASRGPSAFF; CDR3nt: TGCAGTGCTAGCAGGGGGCCCTCAGCTTTCTTT
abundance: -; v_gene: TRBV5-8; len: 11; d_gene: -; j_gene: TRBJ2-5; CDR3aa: CASSLGRSQYF; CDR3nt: TGTGCCAGCAGCTTGGGCCGGAGCCAGTACTTC
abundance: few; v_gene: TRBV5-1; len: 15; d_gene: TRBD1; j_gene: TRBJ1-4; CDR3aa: CASSAGDRAGEKLFF; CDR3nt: TGCGCCAGCAGCGCTGGGGACAGGGCGGGTGAAAAACTGTTTTTT
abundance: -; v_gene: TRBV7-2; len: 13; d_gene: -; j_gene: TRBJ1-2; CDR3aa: CASSPHATYGYTF; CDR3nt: TGTGCCAGCAGCCCCCACGCTACCTATGGCTACACCTTC
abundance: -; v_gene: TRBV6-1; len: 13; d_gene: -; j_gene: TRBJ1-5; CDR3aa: CASSNPRNQPQHF; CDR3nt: TGTGCCAGCAGTAACCCGAGGAATCAGCCCCAGCATTTT
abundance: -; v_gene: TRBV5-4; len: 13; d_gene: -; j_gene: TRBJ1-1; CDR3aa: CASSLLENTEAFF; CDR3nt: TGTGCCAGCAGCTTATTAGAGAACACTGAAGCTTTCTTT
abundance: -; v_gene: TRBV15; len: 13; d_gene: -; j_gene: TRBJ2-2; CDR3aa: CATSKTAPGELFF; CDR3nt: TGTGCCACCAGCAAGACAGCTCCCGGGGAGCTGTTTTTT
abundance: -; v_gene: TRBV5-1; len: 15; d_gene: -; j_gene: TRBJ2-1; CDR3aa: CASSLDGSSYNEQFF; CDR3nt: TGCGCCAGCAGCTTAGACGGGAGCTCCTACAATGAGCAGTTCTTC